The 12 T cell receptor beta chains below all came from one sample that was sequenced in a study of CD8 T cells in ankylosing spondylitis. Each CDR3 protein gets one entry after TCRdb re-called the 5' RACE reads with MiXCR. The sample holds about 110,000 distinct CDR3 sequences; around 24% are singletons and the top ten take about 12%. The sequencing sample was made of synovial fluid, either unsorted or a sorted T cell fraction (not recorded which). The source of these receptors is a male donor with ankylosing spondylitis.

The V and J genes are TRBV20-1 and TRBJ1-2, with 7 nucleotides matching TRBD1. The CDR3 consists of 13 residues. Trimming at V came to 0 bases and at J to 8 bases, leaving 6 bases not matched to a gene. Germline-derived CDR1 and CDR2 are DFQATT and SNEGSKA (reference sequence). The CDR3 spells CSARDDRVTGYTF. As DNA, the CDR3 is TGCAGTGCTAGAGATGACAGGGTTACGGGCTACACCTTC.

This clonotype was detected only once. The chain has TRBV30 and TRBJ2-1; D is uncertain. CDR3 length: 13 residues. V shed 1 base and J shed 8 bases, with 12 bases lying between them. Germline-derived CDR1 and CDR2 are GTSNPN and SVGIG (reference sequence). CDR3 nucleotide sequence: TGTGCCTGGAGTGCCGCACTGTCGGATGAGCAGTTCTTC. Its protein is CAWSAALSDEQFF.

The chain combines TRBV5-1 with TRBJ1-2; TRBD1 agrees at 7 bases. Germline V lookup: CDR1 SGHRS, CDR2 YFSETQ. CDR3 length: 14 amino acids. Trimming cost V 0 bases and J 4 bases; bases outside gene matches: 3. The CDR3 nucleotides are TGCGCCAGCAGCTTGGACTGGGACAGCTATGGCTACACCTTC. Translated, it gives CASSLDWDSYGYTF.

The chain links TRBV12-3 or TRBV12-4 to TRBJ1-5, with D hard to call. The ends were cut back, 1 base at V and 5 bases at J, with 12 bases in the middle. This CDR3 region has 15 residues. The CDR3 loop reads CASSLGPRSDQPQHF. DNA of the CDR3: TGTGCCAGCAGTTTAGGACCCCGGTCCGATCAGCCCCAGCATTTT.

CDR3 in amino acids: CASSFRLGGTDTQYF. The CDR3, as DNA: TGTGCCAGCAGCTTCCGTCTGGGAGGGACAGATACGCAGTATTTT. V gene TRBV6-2 or TRBV6-3 combines with J gene TRBJ2-3; TRBD2 matches 7 bases. The CDR3 length is 15 residues. With 6 bases clipped from V and 3 bases from J, the junction kept 9 bases outside the gene matches. The germline CDR1 and CDR2 sequences are MNHEY and SVGEGT.

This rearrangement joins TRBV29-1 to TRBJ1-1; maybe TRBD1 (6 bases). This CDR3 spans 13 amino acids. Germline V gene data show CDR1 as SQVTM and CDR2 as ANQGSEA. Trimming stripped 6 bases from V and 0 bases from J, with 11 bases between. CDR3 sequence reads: CSVLTGMNTEAFF. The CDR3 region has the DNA TGCAGCGTCCTGACAGGCATGAACACTGAAGCTTTCTTT.

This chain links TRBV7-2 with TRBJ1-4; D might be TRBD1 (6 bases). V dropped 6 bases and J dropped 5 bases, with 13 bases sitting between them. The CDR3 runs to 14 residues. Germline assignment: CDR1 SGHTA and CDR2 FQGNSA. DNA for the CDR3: TGTGCCAGCAGTTTACAGGGCTGGAATGAAAAACTGTTTTTT. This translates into CASSLQGWNEKLFF.

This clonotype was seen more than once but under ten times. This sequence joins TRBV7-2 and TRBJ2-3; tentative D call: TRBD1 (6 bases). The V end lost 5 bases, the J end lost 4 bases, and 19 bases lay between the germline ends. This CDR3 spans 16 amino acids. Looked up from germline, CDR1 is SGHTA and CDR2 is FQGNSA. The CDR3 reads CASSPGVTPDADTQYF. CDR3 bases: TGTGCCAGCAGCCCAGGGGTCACCCCGGACGCAGATACGCAGTATTTT.

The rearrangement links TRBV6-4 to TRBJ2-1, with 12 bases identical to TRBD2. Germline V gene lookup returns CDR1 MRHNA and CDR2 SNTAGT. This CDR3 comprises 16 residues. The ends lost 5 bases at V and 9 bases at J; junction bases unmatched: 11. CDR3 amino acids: CASSPLSSGRAVEQFF. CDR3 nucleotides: TGTGCCAGCAGTCCGCTTTCTAGCGGGAGGGCCGTTGAGCAGTTCTTC.

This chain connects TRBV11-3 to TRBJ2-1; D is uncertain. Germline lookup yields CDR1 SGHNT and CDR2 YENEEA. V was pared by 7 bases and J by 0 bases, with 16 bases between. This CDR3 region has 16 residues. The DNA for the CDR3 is TGTGCCAGCACCCCCAATGGTAAGGTCTCCTACAATGAGCAGTTCTTC. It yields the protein CASTPNGKVSYNEQFF. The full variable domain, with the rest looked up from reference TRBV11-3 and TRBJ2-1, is EAGVVQSPRYKIIEKKQPVAFWCNPISGHNTLYWYLQNLGQGPELLIRYENEEAVDDSQLPKDRFSAERLKGVDSTLKIQPAELGDSAVYLCASTPNGKVSYNEQFFGPGTRLTVL.

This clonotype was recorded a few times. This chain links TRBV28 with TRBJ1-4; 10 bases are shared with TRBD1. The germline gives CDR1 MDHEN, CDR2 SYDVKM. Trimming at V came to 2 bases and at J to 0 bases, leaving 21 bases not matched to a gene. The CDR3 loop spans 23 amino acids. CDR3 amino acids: CASSLVDRGRVGEWPATNEKLFF. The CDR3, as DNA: TGTGCCAGCAGTTTAGTCGACAGGGGGCGCGTGGGCGAGTGGCCTGCAACTAATGAAAAACTGTTTTTT. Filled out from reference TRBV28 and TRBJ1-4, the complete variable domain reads DVKVTQSSRYLVKRTGEKVFLECVQDMDHENMFWYRQDPGLGLRLIYFSYDVKMKEKGDIPEGYSVSREKKERFSLILESASTNQTSMYLCASSLVDRGRVGEWPATNEKLFFGSGTQLSVL.

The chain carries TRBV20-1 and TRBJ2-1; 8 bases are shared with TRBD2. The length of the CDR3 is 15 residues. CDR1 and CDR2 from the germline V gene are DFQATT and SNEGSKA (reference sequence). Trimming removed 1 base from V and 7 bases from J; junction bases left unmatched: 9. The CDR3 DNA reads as TGCAGTGCTAGAGCCTCCAGGACTAGCCTAAATGAGCAGTTCTTC. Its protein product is CSARASRTSLNEQFF.